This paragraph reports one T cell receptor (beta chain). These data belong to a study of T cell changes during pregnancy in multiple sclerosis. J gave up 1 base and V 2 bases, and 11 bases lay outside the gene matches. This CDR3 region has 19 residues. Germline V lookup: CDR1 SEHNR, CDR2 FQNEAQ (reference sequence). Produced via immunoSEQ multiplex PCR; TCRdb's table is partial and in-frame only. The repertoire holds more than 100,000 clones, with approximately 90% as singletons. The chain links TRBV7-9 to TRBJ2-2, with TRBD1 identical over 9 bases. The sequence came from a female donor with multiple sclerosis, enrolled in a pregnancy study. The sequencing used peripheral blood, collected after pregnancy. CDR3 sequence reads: CASSLLSTGGMRNTGELFF. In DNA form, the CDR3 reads TGTGCCAGCAGCTTACTTTCTACAGGGGGCATGAGGAACACCGGGGAGCTGTTTTTT.